This T cell receptor beta chain was obtained from a study of blood T cell repertoires in COVID-19. At the level of the study: There were acute and convalescent COVID-19 samples, and they came from the United States, Italy and Spain.

This clone was observed a few times. Generated by immunoSEQ multiplex PCR, the TCRdb table keeps only in-frame clones and is missing some. The sample has about 200,000 clones, around four fifths seen once. The sequence was obtained from a woman between 50 and 59 years old with acute or convalescent COVID-19. Sequenced input: peripheral blood.

CDR3 protein: CASRREGVVEQFF. CDR3 sequence (DNA): TGTGCCAGCAGAAGGGAGGGAGTCGTTGAGCAGTTCTTC. The chain joins TRBV2 to TRBJ2-1; 7 nucleotides align to TRBD2. The CDR3 is 13 amino acids. The junction had 8 bases not matched to a gene; V was cut back by 6 bases and J by 9 bases. Germline loops: CDR1 SNHLY, CDR2 FYNNEI.